Below, 30 T cell receptor beta chains from the same sample are listed, as sequenced in a study of shared clonotypes between healthy human individuals. Data came from immunoSEQ multiplex PCR; TCRdb stores just in-frame clones and leaves some out. The repertoire holds around 990,000 clones, with 70% to 80% as singletons. What was sequenced was memory CD4+ T cells from PBMCs. Subset in this sample: CD45RA-negative fraction. The source of these receptors is a man aged 18 to 30 in good health. Some clones in this sample may be carry-over from other donors' samples.

In its sample, this clone was seen once. The genes are TRBV28 and TRBJ2-7; 9 positions match TRBD1. Trimming took 5 bases from V and 4 from J; bases not matched to a gene: 12. The CDR3 is made up of 16 amino acids. Germline-derived CDR1 and CDR2 are MDHEN and SYDVKM. The CDR3 region has the DNA TGTGCCAGCAGTGGCCTTGGACAGGGGCGAAGGTACGAGCAGTACTTC. Translation gives CASSGLGQGRRYEQYF.

The genes are TRBV5-1 and TRBJ2-3; D is uncertain. There are 14 residues in the CDR3. Germline-derived CDR1 and CDR2 are SGHRS and YFSETQ. Trimming stripped 4 bases from V and 1 base from J, with 10 bases between. The CDR3 loop reads CASSVRIRTDTQYF. In DNA, the CDR3 is TGCGCCAGCAGCGTAAGGATACGCACAGATACGCAGTATTTT.

This clone was counted at least ten times. The chain employs TRBV18 and TRBJ1-5, with D maybe TRBD1 (6 bases). Looked up from germline, CDR1 is KGHSH and CDR2 is LQKENI. The CDR3 has 15 amino acids. Trimming pared 2 bases from V and 1 base from J, leaving 9 bases between. The CDR3 bases are TGTGCCAGCTCACCAGGCAGGGGCAGCAATCAGCCCCAGCATTTT. It yields the protein CASSPGRGSNQPQHF. The full variable domain, rest sourced from reference TRBV18 and TRBJ1-5, is NAGVMQNPRHLVRRRGQEARLRCSPMKGHSHVYWYRQLPEEGLKFMVYLQKENIIDESGMPKERFSAEFPKEGPSILRIQQVVRGDSAAYFCASSPGRGSNQPQHFGDGTRLSIL.

The V gene is TRBV27, the J gene TRBJ2-3; TRBD2 aligns across 15 bases. The CDR3 consists of 21 residues. V dropped 6 bases and J dropped 2; count of bases not matched to a gene: 18. The germline CDR1 and CDR2 sequences are MNHEY and SMNVEV (reference sequence). The CDR3 spells CASRPPRGTSGRTTFTDTQYF. The CDR3 DNA follows: TGTGCCAGCAGACCCCCACGCGGGACTAGCGGGAGGACCACCTTCACAGATACGCAGTATTTT.

The chain combines TRBV27 with TRBJ2-2; D remains unclear. Germline V gives CDR1 MNHEY, CDR2 SMNVEV (reference sequence). Trimming took off 3 bases at V and 4 bases at J, with 6 bases between the two ends. The CDR3 has 13 amino acids. The CDR3 sequence is CASSFTVTGELFF. CDR3 nucleotide sequence: TGTGCCAGCAGTTTTACGGTCACCGGGGAGCTGTTTTTT.

This clone was counted only a few times. A much larger clone is a single base away; this may be a read error. The rearrangement uses TRBV6-4 and TRBJ2-2; no clear D gene. The CDR3 covers 14 residues. V was clipped by 6 bases and J by 3 bases, with 11 bases between them. Germline CDR1 MRHNA, CDR2 SNTAGT. The CDR3 region has the DNA TGTGCCAGCAGCATATCGACTGACACCGGGGAGCTGTTTTTT. Translation: CASSISTDTGELFF.

The rearrangement uses TRBV7-3 and TRBJ2-5, with TRBD1 matching 7 bases. Germline-derived CDR1 and CDR2 are SGHTA and FQGTGA. CDR3 size: 15 residues. V lost 5 bases and J lost 1; bases outside the gene matches: 7. The DNA of the CDR3 is TGTGCCAGCAGCAAAAACAGGGGATCCCAAGAGACCCAGTACTTC. Residues: CASSKNRGSQETQYF.

This chain connects TRBV15 to TRBJ1-5; possibly TRBD1 for D (6 bases). The germline gives CDR1 LNHNV, CDR2 YYDKDF (reference sequence). V shed 0 bases and J shed 5 bases, with 8 bases lying between them. The CDR3 is 14 residues long. The CDR3 nucleotides read TGTGCCACCAGCAGAGATGAGGGGGATCAGCCCCAGCATTTT. This translates into CATSRDEGDQPQHF.

The chain recombines TRBV19 with TRBJ1-1; D is undetermined. V was shortened by 5 bases and J by 7 bases, with 8 bases between the two germline ends. CDR3 length equals 11 residues. In germline, CDR1 is LNHDA, CDR2 SQIVND (reference sequence). The CDR3 spells CASSQAFEAFF. The CDR3 DNA sequence: TGTGCCAGTAGTCAGGCTTTTGAAGCTTTCTTT.

This chain links TRBV4-3 with TRBJ1-2, with D maybe TRBD1 (5 bases). Looked up from germline, CDR1 is LGHNA and CDR2 is YSLEER. V was clipped by 1 base and J by 4 bases, with 13 bases between them. The CDR3 loop spans 15 amino acids. CDR3 sequence reads: CASSQVWQGGYGYTF. CDR3 sequence (DNA): TGCGCCAGCAGCCAAGTATGGCAGGGCGGCTATGGCTACACCTTC.

This chain links TRBV27 with TRBJ2-2; no definite D call. Germline loops: CDR1 MNHEY, CDR2 SMNVEV (reference sequence). Trimming cost V 5 bases and J 4 bases, with 8 bases left between them. The length of the CDR3 is 13 residues. As DNA, the CDR3 is TGTGCCAGCAGTGTGAGACGCACCGGGGAGCTGTTTTTT. It translates to CASSVRRTGELFF.

In regard to this clone: The CDR3 does not end in the conserved phenylalanine or tryptophan, so this is likely a read error. The CDR3 coding sequence is TGTGCCTGGAGTAGTAATGGGCCCCAGCATTCT. It codes for CAWSSNGPQHS. The chain uses TRBV30 and TRBJ1-5; D uncertain. CDR3 length equals 11 residues. V was shortened by 2 bases and J by 9 bases, with 8 bases between the two germline ends. CDR1 is GTSNPN, CDR2 SVGIG, per germline (reference sequence).

Written as DNA, the CDR3 is TGCGCCAGCAGCTTATTTCCCGACAGGGCCTACGAGCAGTACTTC. Translated, it gives CASSLFPDRAYEQYF. This sequence joins TRBV5-1 and TRBJ2-7, with 7 bases identical to TRBD1. This CDR3 comprises 15 residues. V trimming: 2 bases; J trimming: 2 bases; junction bases outside the gene matches: 7. Germline values: CDR1 SGHRS, CDR2 YFSETQ.

This rearrangement joins TRBV18 to TRBJ2-1, with D hard to call. Between the trimmed V and J ends, which lost 1 base and 7 bases, there was a span of 11 bases. Germline CDR1 is KGHSH and CDR2 is LQKENI. This CDR3 is 14 amino acids long. The CDR3 bases are TGTGCCAGCTCACCACTTGGGGTCGAAAATGAGCAGTTCTTC. Translating it yields CASSPLGVENEQFF.

V usage is TRBV7-2 and J usage is TRBJ2-7; D possibly uses TRBD1 or TRBD2 (5 bases each). The V end lost 3 bases, the J end lost 1 base, and 10 bases lay between the germline ends. The CDR3 has 14 residues. Germline V gene lookup returns CDR1 SGHTA and CDR2 FQGNSA. The CDR3 DNA reads as TGTGCCAGCAGCTTGAACGGGGCGTCCTACGAGCAGTACTTC. Translated, it gives CASSLNGASYEQYF.

In its sample, this clone was seen a few times. The chain links TRBV4-3 to TRBJ1-1; D is ambiguous. CDR3 length: 15 amino acids. Trimming removed 2 bases from V and 3 bases from J, with 13 bases in between. Germline loops: CDR1 LGHNA, CDR2 YSLEER. As DNA, the CDR3 is TGCGCCAGCAGCCAAAGCACAGCCGGGGACACTGAAGCTTTCTTT. Translating gives CASSQSTAGDTEAFF.

The chain links TRBV5-1 to TRBJ2-1; 10 nucleotides agree with TRBD2. Germline-derived CDR1 and CDR2 are SGHRS and YFSETQ. J lost 9 bases, V lost 3 bases, and 6 bases had no gene match. CDR3 size: 14 residues. The CDR3 DNA sequence: TGCGCCAGCAGCTCCCCTAGCGGGAGTGGTGAGCAGTTCTTC. Translating it yields CASSSPSGSGEQFF.

There are many counts of this clone. The sample contains more than one DNA sequence encoding this CDR3. The V and J genes are TRBV30 and TRBJ2-3; D not certain. The V gene's germline CDR1 is GTSNPN and CDR2 SVGIG (reference sequence). This CDR3 has 12 amino acids. With 3 bases removed from V and 0 bases from J, the gap between germline ends came to 4 bases. The CDR3 sequence is CAWSTSTDTQYF. For the CDR3, the DNA is TGTGCCTGGAGCACAAGCACAGATACGCAGTATTTT.

The CDR3 sequence is CASSSLTSGYEQYF. The CDR3 region has the DNA TGTGCCAGCAGCTCTCTGACTAGCGGCTACGAGCAGTACTTC. V gene TRBV5-6 combines with J gene TRBJ2-7, with 9 bases identical to TRBD2. Germline V lookup: CDR1 SGHDT, CDR2 YYEEEE. The CDR3 loop spans 14 amino acids. Trimming removed 3 bases from V and 3 bases from J; junction bases left unmatched: 4.

The chain is built from TRBV14 and TRBJ2-7; no firm D call. Germline CDR1 is SGHDN and CDR2 is FVKESK. This CDR3 contains 14 residues. V lost 1 base, J lost 6 bases, and 13 bases lay in between. CDR3 amino acids: CASSQGGSLGEQYF. Here the CDR3 DNA reads TGTGCCAGCAGCCAAGGCGGCTCCCTGGGCGAGCAGTACTTC.

The CDR3 spells CSARRDQPQHF. CDR3 nucleotide sequence: TGCAGTGCCCGTAGGGATCAGCCCCAGCATTTT. The chain employs TRBV20-1 and TRBJ1-5; D gene unclear. Between the trimmed V and J ends, which lost 6 bases and 5 bases, there was a span of 8 bases. The CDR3 runs to 11 residues. From germline, CDR1 is DFQATT and CDR2 SNEGSKA (reference sequence).

This clone occurred a few times. Other nucleotide sequences from this sample produce the same CDR3. The V call is TRBV6-1, the J call TRBJ1-4; maybe TRBD1 (5 bases). This CDR3 spans 14 amino acids. The V end was cut by 5 bases, the J end by 0 bases, with 7 bases between. CDR1 and CDR2 (germline): MNHNS, SASEGT. CDR3 in amino acids: CASSLTATNEKLFF. DNA for the CDR3: TGTGCCAGCAGTTTGACAGCAACTAATGAAAAACTGTTTTTT.

With regard to this clone: Other DNA sequences in the same sample also yield this CDR3. The gene calls are TRBV29-1 and TRBJ2-3; D unresolved. CDR1 SQVTM and CDR2 ANQGSEA come from the germline V gene. V lost 4 bases and J 0 bases, leaving 5 bases between the germline ends. The CDR3 is 12 residues long. The CDR3: CSVGRSTDTQYF. In DNA, the CDR3 is TGCAGCGTTGGGCGGAGCACAGATACGCAGTATTTT.

This clone was counted a single time. The V call is TRBV5-1, the J call TRBJ2-1; 10 bases map to TRBD2. CDR1 and CDR2 (germline): SGHRS, YFSETQ. The CDR3 covers 15 residues. J gave up 7 bases and V 2 bases, and 6 bases lay outside the gene matches. The CDR3 region is CASSFQLAGFNEQFF. The CDR3 DNA reads as TGCGCCAGCAGCTTCCAACTAGCGGGATTTAATGAGCAGTTCTTC.

The chain combines TRBV28 with TRBJ2-7, with 7 bases matching TRBD1. V lost 6 bases, J lost 7 bases, and 6 bases stayed unmatched. Germline values: CDR1 MDHEN, CDR2 SYDVKM. This CDR3 is built from 12 residues. In DNA form, the CDR3 reads TGTGCCAGCAGAAAGGGGGCTTCTGAGCAGTACTTC. It yields the protein CASRKGASEQYF.

This chain joins TRBV6-1 and TRBJ2-7; a possible D gene is TRBD2 (7 bases). Germline CDR1 and CDR2: MNHNS and SASEGT. The CDR3 length is 14 residues. The ends were cut back, 6 bases at V and 2 bases at J, with 14 bases in the middle. CDR3 bases: TGTGCCAGCAGCTCAGCGGGACAACCCTACGAGCAGTACTTC. Its translation is CASSSAGQPYEQYF.

To note about this clone: A read error may account for a junction end that differs from germline. This sequence joins TRBV27 and TRBJ1-2, with TRBD1 matching over 12 bases. CDR1 MNHEY and CDR2 SMNVEV come from the germline V gene (reference sequence). The CDR3 extends over 13 amino acids. The CDR3 DNA reads TGTGCCAGCAGGGGACAGGGGGCCTCTGGCTACGCCTTC. It codes for CASRGQGASGYAF.

The V and J genes are TRBV5-8 and TRBJ1-2; TRBD1 matches 9 bases. The CDR3 is 16 amino acids. CDR1 SGHTS and CDR2 YDEGEE come from the germline V gene. V lost 4 bases, J lost 4 bases, and 11 bases stayed unmatched. The CDR3 reads CASSPHPGQGIYGYTF. CDR3 nucleotides: TGTGCCAGCAGCCCCCATCCGGGACAGGGAATCTATGGCTACACCTTC.

The CDR3 DNA follows: TGCGCCAGCAGCGTGACTAGCGGTCTCGATACGCAGTATTTT. This sequence encodes CASSVTSGLDTQYF. This chain connects TRBV5-1 to TRBJ2-3; 9 positions agree with TRBD2. Trimming at V came to 4 bases and at J to 6 bases, leaving 6 bases not matched to a gene. The germline V gene encodes CDR1 SGHRS and CDR2 YFSETQ. CDR3 length: 14 amino acids.

V and J are TRBV9 and TRBJ2-3; the D is unclear. V gave up 3 bases and J gave up 2 bases, with 13 bases separating them. Germline V gene data show CDR1 as SGDLS and CDR2 as YYNGEE. This CDR3 has 15 amino acids. CDR3 loop: CASSAGGQYTDTQYF. DNA for the CDR3: TGTGCCAGCAGCGCGGGTGGGCAGTACACAGATACGCAGTATTTT.